This T cell receptor (beta chain) was sequenced during a study of T cell responses to AZD1222 COVID-19 vaccine. The CDR3 has 15 residues. CDR1 and CDR2 (germline): SGHTS, YDEGEE. Trimming shortened V by 2 bases and J by 3 bases, and 15 bases separated the two germline ends. Assay used: immunoSEQ multiplex PCR; TCRdb lists only in-frame clones, some missing. This sample yields roughly 85,000 clones, of which 90% are seen a single time; about 3.5% belongs to the top ten. The clonotype comes from an adult who received the AZD1222 COVID-19 vaccine. The chain uses TRBV5-8 and TRBJ2-7; TRBD1 is a possible D gene (5 bases). Sample: peripheral blood, taken 28 days after the second AZD1222 dose. CDR3 DNA: TGTGCCAGCAGCTTCACGGCAGGGCTTCACTACGAGCAGTACTTC. Encoded protein: CASSFTAGLHYEQYF.